This TCR beta chain was sequenced for a study of blood T cell repertoires in COVID-19. Recovery among Cohort 3 donors was established by two negative PCRs, clearance, or symptom resolution. CDR1 ENHRY and CDR2 SYGVKD come from the germline V gene. Trimming took 7 bases from V and 1 from J, leaving 10 bases between them. This CDR3 is 13 amino acids long. Per the study methods: Nucleated cell counts were estimated from reference gene primer amplification. Profiled with immunoSEQ multiplex PCR; TCRdb holds only in-frame clones, not every one. Clone size and V and J calls were adopted from that table, with D and trimming inferred from the DNA. The repertoire holds hundreds of thousands of clones, with approximately 90% as singletons.

The sample consisted of PBMCs or T cells enriched from blood (not recorded which). This chain joins TRBV10-3 and TRBJ2-5, with D unresolved. This TCR was recovered from a man aged 25 to 40 who had recovered from COVID-19. CDR3 residues: CAIKVSAQETQYF. CDR3 nucleotides: TGTGCCATCAAGGTCAGCGCCCAAGAGACCCAGTACTTC.